This T cell receptor (beta chain) came from a study of neurological immune-mediated disorders (dated by TCRdb to the late 2010s). The study in broad terms: Of the roughly 35 multiple sclerosis patients, around 30 had relapsing-remitting MS and 3 had secondary progressive MS. Using UMI-based sequencing, the study compared peripheral blood TCR-beta repertoires from patients with HTLV-I-associated myelopathy (HAM/TSP), patients with multiple sclerosis, and healthy controls. The 95 to 120 TCR-beta libraries covered PBMC samples along with longitudinal samples, technical triplicates, and paired sorted CD4+ and CD8+ T-cell subsets. The cohort included approximately 68 subjects: some 14 with HAM/TSP, some 35 with multiple sclerosis, and approximately 20 healthy controls.

General conclusions and limits of the study: In phylogenetic analysis, the repertoires of 18 of 34 MS patients grouped into a cluster of related CDR3 sequences, which suggests a possible signature at the repertoire level. Across subjects, expanded clones never shared an identical CDR3 amino acid sequence, which suggests that the TCR-beta repertoires in every group were private. No association of the MS cluster with clinical or MRI features was observed, and the need for larger cohorts was stated by the authors. The highest TCR clonal expansion was observed in HAM/TSP patients, whereas the lowest was observed in MS patients, even when compared with healthy controls.

Inclusive of the bounding cysteine and phenylalanine, the CDR3 is 14 residues long. The CDR3 DNA has 42 bases and is translated from base 1. The junction carries 13 bases between V and J, which are trimmed by 2 bases and 8 bases respectively. cDNA was synthesized by template-switch 5'RACE using a primer with a 10-nucleotide random unique molecular identifier that tagged each TCR transcript. Every sequencing run yielded over 190 million TCR-beta sequences covering 15-18 subjects. The RNeasy kit was used to extract total RNA. The KAPA Real-time Library Amplification kit was used to amplify TCR-beta VDJ regions with primers for the TCR constant region and the 5'RACE anchor. A first PCR added sample indexes and Illumina adaptors, and a second PCR then raised library yield. The roughly 650 bp TCR product was size-selected on a 2% E-gel SizeSelection system after Ampure bead purification. Before pooling, library quality was checked on a Bioanalyzer, concentration was measured with Qubit, and libraries were quantified with the Kapa Library Quantification kit. An Illumina HiSeq 2500 sequenced the libraries paired-end 2 x 150 bp. To increase sequence diversity, about 24-32% phiX was spiked into each library pool. Turning to the authors' computational methods: Quality-filtered reads were processed with the UMI-based MiGEC pipeline, and over 80% of raw TCR sequences were removed by the MiGEC pipeline during error correction. VDJ genes were aligned to IMGT germline references, and clonotypes were defined by unique CDR3 amino acid sequence plus V-J genes. Clonal expansion, Shannon diversity, and CDR3 relatedness (CalcPairwiseDistances, ClusterSamples) were evaluated with VDJtools, and phylogenetic trees were built with CLCbio workbench. Using coefficient-of-variation modelling across technical triplicates, the study counted a clone as expanded if it had at least 8 unique UMIs. TCRdb applied fastp at Q25 and MiXCR to the public reads, then kept only in-frame beta chains. Records with the same CDR3 protein are collapsed into one entry carrying the most frequent genes and DNA. The V and J calls, along with clone size, are taken from TCRdb and not from the paper's own processing. This sample holds about 60,000 distinct CDR3 sequences; around 3.6% were observed only once. The ten largest clones take up roughly 1.5% of the sample.

This clonotype was seen many times. No cognate antigen has been identified for it. Per-nucleotide qualities are absent, and no much larger clonotype sits a single base away. Unsorted PBMC libraries were generated from 2 million PBMCs stored in RNAlater at -80 °C until RNA extraction. The multiple sclerosis patients were enrolled in a US clinical protocol that used magnetic resonance imaging to evaluate disease progression. PBMCs were separated from peripheral blood using Ficoll-Hypaque density gradient centrifugation and then cryopreserved in liquid nitrogen. The sequenced material came from PBMCs. Recombination joined TRBV12-3 or TRBV12-4 with TRBJ2-1; no D gene is confidently identified. This sequence originates from a man aged 25-40 years with multiple sclerosis. The CDR3 region reads CASSLSPGMDEQFF. The DNA reads as follows: TGTGCCAGCAGTTTATCGCCAGGCATGGATGAGCAGTTCTTC.